This T cell receptor beta chain is drawn from a study of blood T cell repertoires in COVID-19. Study background: Sites in the United States, Italy and Spain provided acute and convalescent COVID-19 samples. From T cells, B-cell-depleted T cells, or PBMCs came the material, which was cDNA or gDNA.

Original methodology: Nucleated cell number was recorded as an estimate derived from reference gene primer amplification. Profiling relied on immunoSEQ multiplex PCR, and the TCRdb table lists in-frame clones only, not all of them. V and J calls and clone size are copied from that table; D and trimming were computed from the DNA. The data show roughly 62,000 clones, 80% to 85% seen once. A Seattle source enrolled patients during active infection and followed them longitudinally. V lost 5 bases and J lost 12; bases outside the gene matches: 6. The CDR3 loop spans 11 amino acids. CDR1 and CDR2 (germline): MNHEY, SVGAGI.

The clonotype originates from a man aged 30-40 years with COVID-19, enrolled during active disease. Specimen: peripheral blood. The gene calls are TRBV6-5 and TRBJ2-5; 7 nucleotides agree with TRBD1. CDR3 DNA sequence: TGTGCCAGCAGTCGCGACAGGGCTGAGTACTTC. Residues: CASSRDRAEYF.